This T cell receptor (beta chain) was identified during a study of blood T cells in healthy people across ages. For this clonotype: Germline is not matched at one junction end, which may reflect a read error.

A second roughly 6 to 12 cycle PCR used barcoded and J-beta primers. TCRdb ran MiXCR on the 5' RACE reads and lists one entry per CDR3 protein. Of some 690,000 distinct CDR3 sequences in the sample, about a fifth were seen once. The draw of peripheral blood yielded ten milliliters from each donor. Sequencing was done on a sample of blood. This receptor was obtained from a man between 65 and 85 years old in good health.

The CDR3 region is CATSLSTDTQYF. Here the CDR3 DNA reads TGTGCCACCAGCTTATCTACAGATACGCAGTATTTT. The chain joins TRBV3-1 to TRBJ2-3; D unresolved. CDR1 is LGHDT, CDR2 YNNKEL, per germline (reference sequence). This CDR3 has 12 amino acids.